This TCR beta chain emerged from a study of T cells in Graves' hyperthyroidism and ophthalmopathy (dated by TCRdb to between 2017 and 2020). At the level of the whole study: Peripheral blood was collected at initial diagnosis, before any treatment. To identify distinguishing TCR V-J signatures, a discovery cohort of 95 to 100 patients was used, comprising 43 with Graves' ophthalmopathy and roughly 60 with stable Graves' hyperthyroidism. Prospective prediction of ophthalmopathy was tested in an independent validation cohort of 18 to 20 hyperthyroidism patients and 15 to 17 patients who later progressed to ophthalmopathy. For training and testing, the 110 or so patients in the discovery cohort were randomly divided in a 7:3 ratio. In addition, the study compared T-cell repertoires in thyroid tissue and in blood from five to seven Graves' hyperthyroidism patients. After blood sampling, hyperthyroidism patients were treated with methimazole at a starting dose of 30 mg daily, and ophthalmopathy patients were treated with high-dose intravenous methylprednisolone. The paper reports TCR Vbeta CDR3 sequencing of approximately 140 peripheral blood samples: approximately 41 ophthalmopathy, under 80 hyperthyroidism and around 17 progressor patients.

Amplification of TCR beta CDR3 regions was carried out from RNA transcripts. The first round of RT-PCR for the TCR CDR3 was performed with the HTBI primer set and the Qiagen OneStep RT-PCR kit. The libraries were constructed in a second round of multiplex PCR and then size-selected and purified. The libraries were sequenced on an Illumina HiSeq2000 using paired-end 100 bp reads. Concerning the study's data processing: SOAPnuke was used to process the raw data, throwing out any read that contained adapters or uncalled bases, had a mean Phred below 15, or lacked an exact constant-primer or identifier match. High-quality paired reads were merged using COPE v1.2.5, and each unique nucleotide sequence was defined as a clonotype. MiTCR v1.1 was used to align clonotypes to the IMGT TRBV, TRBD and TRBJ reference segments. The analysis included only V-J combinations with a frequency above 0.0001, which together covered approximately 99% of the repertoires. A TCS score was defined as the ratio between F50 (clonal expansion) and ExV (chaos), using BLOSUM62-based TCRdist between CDR3 peptides within each V-J. Welch's t-statistics and random forest reduced around 520 V-J features to about 13, which were used in a naive Bayes classifier (R e1071). The raw public reads went through TCRdb reprocessing: fastp at Q25, MiXCR clone calling, in-frame beta chains kept. Each record represents a unique CDR3 protein, reported with the most common genes and DNA among its rows. It is TCRdb's table, rather than the study itself, that gives the V and J calls and clone size. The sample includes 550,000 to 600,000 distinct CDR3 sequences, with 14% observed a single time. Jointly, the top ten make up less than 9% of the sample.

Study-wide findings and limitations: Ophthalmopathy was separated from stable hyperthyroidism by a 13 V-J signature model, with roughly 88% sensitivity and about 81% specificity obtained in cross-validation and 80%/75% obtained in testing. Most expanded thyroid clonotypes (frequency above 0.001) were also detected in blood, a finding suggesting that blood repertoires may reflect thyroid immune responses. No statistical method was used to set the sample size in advance, and investigators knew the group allocation. During validation, the model predicted progression to ophthalmopathy a median of approximately six months ahead of onset, with around 65% sensitivity and under 85% specificity.

Ophthalmopathy patients had moderately to severely active disease, with a Clinical Activity Score of 3 or more, a NOSPECS grade of 4 or more, and a disease duration of less than 3 months. The study excluded patients with uncontrolled infections, other autoimmune diseases, pregnancy or lactation. Diagnoses relied on clinical symptoms, serum thyroxine and TRAb, thyroid ultrasound and orbital computed tomography. Ficoll-Paque density gradient centrifugation was used to isolate PBMCs from 9.5 to 10 ml of fresh peripheral blood. Trizol reagent was used to extract total RNA, and RNA quality was then checked on an Agilent 2100 Bioanalyzer. On this clonotype: Its cognate antigen has yet to be identified. No quality values exist for individual bases; no much larger clone is one base distant.

From a lookup of the germline V gene (reference sequence), CDR1 and CDR2 are DFQATT and SNEGSKA. The cysteine opens and the phenylalanine closes a CDR3 of 16 amino acids. Of all the DNA, just the CDR3 is kept, 48 bases in frame from base 1. Trimmed from V: 3 bases; trimmed from J: 4 bases; junction bases lacking a gene match: 9. The chain couples TRBV20-1 to TRBJ2-7; TRBD2 matches 13 bases in the middle. Sequencing input: blood. This TCR derives from a woman younger than 35 with Graves' ophthalmopathy. At the DNA level, the sequence is TGCAGTGCTAGGGGGACTAGCGGGACCGAGGGATACGAGCAGTACTTC. Its amino acids are CSARGTSGTEGYEQYF.